The rows below give T cell receptor beta chains drawn from one sample of a study of shared clonotypes between healthy human individuals. The method was immunoSEQ multiplex PCR; TCRdb's version includes in-frame clones alone and lacks a portion of them. The repertoire has about 470,000 clones, roughly 77% of them found once; the top ten carry about 13%. The specimen sequenced was PBMCs. The receptors stem from a middle-aged woman in good health. Some clones in this sample may be carry-over from other donors' samples. The CDR3 runs from the conserved cysteine through the conserved F or W. D genes are given only for firm matches. Some rows have no size entry. The others give once, few or many, or a class for an expanded clone.

J | size | D | length | V | DNA | CDR3
TRBJ2-5 | once | TRBD1 | 13 | TRBV6-6 | TGTGCCAGCAGTTACTCCCCCCGGGACAGCAAGTACTTC | CASSYSPRDSKYF
TRBJ2-2 | NA | NA | 15 | TRBV7-9 | TGTGCCAGCAGCTACCTCGCCGCGAACACCGGGGAGCTGTTTTTT | CASSYLAANTGELFF
TRBJ1-1 | NA | NA | 14 | TRBV5-1 | TGCGCCAGCAGCTTAATGGCCGGTTCCGACGAAGCTTTCTTT | CASSLMAGSDEAFF
TRBJ1-4 | once | NA | 14 | TRBV29-1 | TGCAGCGCCAAAGGGACCCCTCTTAATGAAAAACTGTTTTTT | CSAKGTPLNEKLFF
TRBJ2-1 | NA | NA | 16 | TRBV14 | TGTGCCAGCAGCCAAGATATGGGTACAGGGCCCAATGAGCAGTTCTTC | CASSQDMGTGPNEQFF
TRBJ2-1 | NA | TRBD2 | 17 | TRBV15 | TGTGCCACCAGCAGGCTAGCGGGAGTTCGACGGGGCAATGAGCAGTTCTTC | CATSRLAGVRRGNEQFF
TRBJ2-1 | NA | TRBD2 | 17 | TRBV7-9 | TGTGCCAGCAGCTTAGGGCTAGCGGGTGATGGGATGAATGAGCAGTTCTTC | CASSLGLAGDGMNEQFF
TRBJ2-7 | once | TRBD1 | 13 | TRBV10-3 | TGTGCCATCAGTCGGGACAGGGTATACGAGCAGTACTTC | CAISRDRVYEQYF
TRBJ2-1 | NA | TRBD2 | 14 | TRBV5-1 | TGCGCCAGCAGCTTTCGGGGGGATAACAATGAGCAGTTCTTC | CASSFRGDNNEQFF
TRBJ2-7 | NA | TRBD2 | 14 | TRBV7-2 | TGTGCCAGCAGATTTAGCGGGAGCTCCTACGAGCAGTACTTC | CASRFSGSSYEQYF
TRBJ2-4 | NA | NA | 15 | TRBV5-1 | TGCGCCAGCAGGGCCGGAGGTTCGGGACAAACTCGGGAGTACTTC | CASRAGGSGQTREYF
TRBJ1-1 | NA | NA | 14 | TRBV7-9 | TGTGCCAGCAGCCGCCGGGAAGGTGACACTGAAGCTTTCTTT | CASSRREGDTEAFF
TRBJ2-2 | NA | NA | 20 | TRBV4-1 | TGCGCCAGCAGCCGTACAGGCGTAAGGGGGGGCGGTCAGTACACCGGGGAGCTGTTTTTT | CASSRTGVRGGGQYTGELFF
TRBJ1-5 | NA | NA | 16 | TRBV19 | TGTGCCAGTAGTAGATCGGGCAGCTATAGCAATCAGCCCCAGCATTTT | CASSRSGSYSNQPQHF
TRBJ2-4 | NA | NA | 13 | TRBV19 | TGTGCCAGTACGCGGGATAACAAAAACATTCAGTACTTC | CASTRDNKNIQYF
TRBJ2-5 | NA | TRBD2 | 14 | TRBV6-1 | TGTGCCAGCTATCGGACTAGCGGTTCCGAGACCCAGTACTTC | CASYRTSGSETQYF
TRBJ2-3 | NA | NA | 12 | TRBV5-4 | TGTGCCAGCAGCTCCCTGGGAGATACGCAGTATTTT | CASSSLGDTQYF